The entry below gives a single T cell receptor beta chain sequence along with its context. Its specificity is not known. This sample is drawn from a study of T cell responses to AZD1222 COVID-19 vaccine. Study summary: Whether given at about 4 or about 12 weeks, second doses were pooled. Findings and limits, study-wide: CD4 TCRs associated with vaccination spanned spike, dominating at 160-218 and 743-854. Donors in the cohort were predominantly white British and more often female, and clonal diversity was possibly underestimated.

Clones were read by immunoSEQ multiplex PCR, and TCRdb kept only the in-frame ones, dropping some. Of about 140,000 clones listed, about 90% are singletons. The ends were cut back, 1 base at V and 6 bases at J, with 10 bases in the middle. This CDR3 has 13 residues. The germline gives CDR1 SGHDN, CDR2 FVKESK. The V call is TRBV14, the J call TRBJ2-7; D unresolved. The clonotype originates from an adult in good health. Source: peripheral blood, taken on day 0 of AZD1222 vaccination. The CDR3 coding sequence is TGTGCCAGCAGCCAAGGGTCCAGCAGCGAGCAGTACTTC. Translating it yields CASSQGSSSEQYF.